The source of this T cell receptor (beta chain) is a study of cytomegalovirus exposure and HLA in healthy donors. Study-wide results and limits: As confirmed in vitro, a few CMV-associated chains were specific for CMV antigens.

Notes on this clone: Its antigen remains unknown.

Deletions cut 4 bases from V and 9 bases from J, with 28 bases between. Germline CDR1 and CDR2: SNHLY and FYNNEI. The CDR3 totals 18 residues. The PCR had 60 Vbeta and 13 Jbeta primers. Some clones are missing from TCRdb's copy, which holds only in-frame ones; the method was immunoSEQ multiplex PCR. The sample includes around 75,000 clones. The TCR comes from a middle-aged man in good health and CMV-seronegative. The chain carries TRBV2 and TRBJ2-1, with D tentatively TRBD1 (8 bases). The sample comprised PBMCs. CDR3 coding DNA: TGTGCCAGCAGTGGTGACAGGGGATTGCGGGCGGGAGTATCTGAGCAGTTCTTC. It encodes CASSGDRGLRAGVSEQFF.